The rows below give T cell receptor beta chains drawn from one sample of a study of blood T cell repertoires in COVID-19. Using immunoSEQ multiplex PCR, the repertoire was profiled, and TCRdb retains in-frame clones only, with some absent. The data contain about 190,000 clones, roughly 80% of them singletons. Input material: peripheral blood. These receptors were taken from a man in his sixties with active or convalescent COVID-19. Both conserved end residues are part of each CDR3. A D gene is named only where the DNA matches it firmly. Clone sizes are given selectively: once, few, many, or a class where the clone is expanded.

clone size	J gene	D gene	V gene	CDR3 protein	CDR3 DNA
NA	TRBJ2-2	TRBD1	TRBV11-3	CASTIGPGQGAGELFF	TGTGCCAGCACTATTGGGCCGGGACAGGGGGCCGGGGAGCTGTTTTTT
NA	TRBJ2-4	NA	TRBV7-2	CASSLSSSGKNIQYF	TGTGCCAGCAGCTTAAGTAGCAGCGGCAAAAACATTCAGTACTTC
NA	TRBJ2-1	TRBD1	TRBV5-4	CASSLAKGDREFF	TGTGCCAGCAGCTTGGCTAAGGGGGACAGGGAGTTCTTC
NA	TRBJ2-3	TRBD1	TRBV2	CASSEATGGADTQYF	TGTGCCAGCAGTGAAGCCACAGGGGGAGCAGATACGCAGTATTTT
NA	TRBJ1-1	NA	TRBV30	CAWGREWEAFF	TGTGCCTGGGGCAGGGAATGGGAAGCTTTCTTT
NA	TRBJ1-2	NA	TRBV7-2	CASSLSSRMAYGYTF	TGTGCCAGCAGCTTAAGTAGCAGAATGGCGTATGGCTACACCTTC
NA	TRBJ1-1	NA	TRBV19	CASSRQETGNTEAFF	TGTGCCAGTAGTAGGCAAGAGACAGGTAACACTGAAGCTTTCTTT
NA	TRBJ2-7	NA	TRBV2	CASSPTGRSHEQYF	TGTGCCAGCTCCCCTACGGGGAGATCCCACGAGCAGTACTTC
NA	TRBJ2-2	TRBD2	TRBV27	CASSFSGRNTGELFF	TGTGCCAGCAGTTTTAGCGGGAGGAACACCGGGGAGCTGTTTTTT
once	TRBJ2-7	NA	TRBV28	CASSPREFSEQYF	TGTGCCAGCAGTCCACGGGAGTTCAGCGAGCAGTACTTC
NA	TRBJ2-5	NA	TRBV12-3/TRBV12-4	CASTRTDKETQYF	TGTGCCAGCACCAGGACTGATAAAGAGACCCAGTACTTC
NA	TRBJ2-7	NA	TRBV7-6	CASSRLGAGDEQYF	TGTGCCAGCAGCCGCCTGGGGGCGGGGGACGAGCAGTACTTC
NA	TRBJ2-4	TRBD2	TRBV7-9	CASSPRPLAGVSKNIQYF	TGTGCCAGCAGCCCGCGGCCCCTAGCGGGAGTTTCTAAAAACATTCAGTACTTC
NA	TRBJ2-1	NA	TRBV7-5	CVRSLVPPERKSSYNEQFF	TGTGTCAGAAGCTTAGTGCCCCCCGAGCGGAAAAGCTCCTACAATGAGCAGTTCTTC
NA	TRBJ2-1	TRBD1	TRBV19	CASRDSHNNEQFF	TGTGCCAGCCGGGACAGCCACAACAATGAGCAGTTCTTC
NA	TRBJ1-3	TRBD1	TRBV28	CASSTSSGGGNTIYF	TGTGCCAGCAGTACCTCCTCAGGGGGGGGAAACACCATATATTTT
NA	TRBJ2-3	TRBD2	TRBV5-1	CASSAGSGSADTQYF	TGCGCCAGCAGCGCCGGCAGCGGGAGCGCAGATACGCAGTATTTT
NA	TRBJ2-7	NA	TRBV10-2	CASSESLSSYEQYF	TGCGCCAGCAGTGAGTCGCTGAGCTCCTACGAGCAGTACTTC
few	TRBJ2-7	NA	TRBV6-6	CASSYGLSVRAYEQYF	TGTGCCAGCAGTTACGGTTTGAGCGTGAGGGCCTACGAGCAGTACTTC
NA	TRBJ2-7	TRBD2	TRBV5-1	CASRDSGGSYEQYF	TGCGCCAGCAGAGATAGCGGGGGCTCCTACGAGCAGTACTTC
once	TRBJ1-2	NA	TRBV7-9	CASSYGGETNGYTF	TGTGCCAGCAGCTATGGGGGGGAGACGAATGGCTACACCTTC
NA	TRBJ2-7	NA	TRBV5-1	CASSSGWSSNRHEQYF	TGCGCCAGCAGCTCGGGCTGGTCTAGCAATAGGCACGAGCAGTACTTC
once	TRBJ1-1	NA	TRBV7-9	CASSRSGPRATEAFF	TGTGCCAGCAGCCGATCAGGGCCCCGGGCCACTGAAGCTTTCTTT
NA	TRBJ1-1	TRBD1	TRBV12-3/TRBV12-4	CASSLTGETEAFF	TGTGCCAGCAGCTTGACAGGGGAAACTGAAGCTTTCTTT
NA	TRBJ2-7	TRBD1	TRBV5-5	CASSLTGGFYEQYF	TGTGCCAGCAGCTTGACAGGGGGCTTTTACGAGCAGTACTTC
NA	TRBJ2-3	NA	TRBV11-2	CASSLVAGSTDTQYF	TGTGCCAGCAGCTTAGTTGCGGGGAGCACAGATACGCAGTATTTT
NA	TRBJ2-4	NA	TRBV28	CASTVTGNINIQYF	TGTGCCAGCACCGTGACAGGAAACATAAACATTCAGTACTTC
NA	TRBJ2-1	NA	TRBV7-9	CASSLMSGALYNEQFF	TGTGCCAGCAGCTTAATGTCTGGAGCCCTCTACAATGAGCAGTTCTTC
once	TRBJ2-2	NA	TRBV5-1	CASSPTLAGVNTGELFF	TGCGCCAGCAGCCCAACCTTAGCCGGGGTTAACACCGGGGAGCTGTTTTTT
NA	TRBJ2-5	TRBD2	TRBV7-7	CASSLEVAGMTETQYF	TGTGCCAGCAGCTTAGAGGTAGCGGGAATGACAGAGACCCAGTACTTC
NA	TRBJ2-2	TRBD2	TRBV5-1	CASSLSAERGGELFF	TGCGCCAGCAGCCTCTCCGCGGAGCGGGGCGGGGAGCTGTTTTTT
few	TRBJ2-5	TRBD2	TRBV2	CASSDTGLAVKETQYF	TGTGCCAGCAGTGATACGGGACTAGCGGTTAAGGAGACCCAGTACTTC
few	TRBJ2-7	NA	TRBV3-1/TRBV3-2	CASSQERSSYEQYF	TGTGCCAGCAGCCAAGAGAGGAGCTCCTACGAGCAGTACTTC
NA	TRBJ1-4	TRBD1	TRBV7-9	CASSPTPGQLYEKLFF	TGTGCCAGCAGCCCTACCCCGGGACAGCTTTATGAAAAACTGTTTTTT
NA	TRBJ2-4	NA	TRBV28	CASSSRVGTKNIQYF	TGTGCCAGCAGTTCCCGGGTCGGGACCAAAAACATTCAGTACTTC
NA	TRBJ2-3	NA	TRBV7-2	CASSSQGYTDTQYF	TGTGCCAGCAGCTCACAGGGTTACACAGATACGCAGTATTTT
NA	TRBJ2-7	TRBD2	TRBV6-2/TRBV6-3	CASSPIRGSNTYEQYF	TGTGCCAGCAGCCCTATTCGCGGGAGTAACACCTACGAGCAGTACTTC
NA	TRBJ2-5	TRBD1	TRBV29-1	CSVEPGGGETQYF	TGCAGCGTTGAACCAGGGGGCGGAGAGACCCAGTACTTC
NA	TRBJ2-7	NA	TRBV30	CAWAGGYEQYF	TGTGCCTGGGCAGGGGGGTACGAGCAGTACTTC
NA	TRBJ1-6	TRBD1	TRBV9	CASSVRDRGSSPLHF	TGTGCCAGCAGCGTCCGGGACAGAGGGTCTTCACCCCTCCACTTT
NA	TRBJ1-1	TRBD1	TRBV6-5	CASSTGGTEAFF	TGTGCCAGCAGCACAGGGGGCACTGAAGCTTTCTTT
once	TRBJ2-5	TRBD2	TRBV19	CASSSPPAGEETQYF	TGTGCCAGTAGTTCCCCCCCAGCGGGAGAAGAGACCCAGTACTTC
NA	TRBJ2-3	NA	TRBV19	CASKGGSTDTQYF	TGTGCCAGTAAGGGCGGGAGCACAGATACGCAGTATTTT
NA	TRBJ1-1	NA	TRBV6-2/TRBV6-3	CASSFVRQGGTEAFF	TGTGCCAGCAGTTTCGTCCGACAAGGAGGGACTGAAGCTTTCTTT
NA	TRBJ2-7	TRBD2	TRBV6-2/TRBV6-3	CASSYSGDYDEQYF	TGTGCCAGCAGTTACTCGGGGGACTACGACGAGCAGTACTTC
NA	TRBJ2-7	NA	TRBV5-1	CASGPQGSSYEQYF	TGCGCCAGCGGTCCACAGGGATCCTCCTACGAGCAGTACTTC
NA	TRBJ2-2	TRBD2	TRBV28	CASRGRLAGGTGELFF	TGTGCCAGCAGGGGACGACTAGCGGGAGGGACCGGGGAGCTGTTTTTT
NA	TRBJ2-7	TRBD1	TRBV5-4	CASSSPDRGQYF	TGTGCCAGCAGCTCCCCGGACAGGGGACAGTACTTC
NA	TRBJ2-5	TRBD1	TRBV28	CASEGQAQETQYF	TGTGCCAGTGAGGGACAGGCACAAGAGACCCAGTACTTC
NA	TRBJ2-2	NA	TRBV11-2	CASSQQGDTGELFF	TGTGCCAGCAGCCAACAGGGTGACACCGGGGAGCTGTTTTTT
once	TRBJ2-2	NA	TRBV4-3	CASSQEVAAGELFF	TGCGCCAGCAGCCAAGAAGTAGCAGCCGGGGAGCTGTTTTTT
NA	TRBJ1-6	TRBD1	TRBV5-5	CASSLDRGQVLSPLHF	TGTGCCAGCAGCCTAGACAGGGGGCAGGTACTATCACCCCTCCACTTT
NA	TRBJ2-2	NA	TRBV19	CASSISQGITGELFF	TGTGCCAGTAGTATAAGTCAGGGAATCACCGGGGAGCTGTTTTTT
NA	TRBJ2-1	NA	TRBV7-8	CASSLSLFLNEQFF	TGTGCCAGCAGCTTATCCCTGTTTTTGAATGAGCAGTTCTTC
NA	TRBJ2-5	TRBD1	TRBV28	CASSFAGGWSRQETQYF	TGTGCCAGCAGTTTTGCAGGGGGCTGGTCGAGGCAAGAGACCCAGTACTTC
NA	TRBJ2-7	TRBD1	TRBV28	CASSLAGQGIIGQYF	TGTGCCAGCAGCCTTGCGGGACAGGGAATAATCGGGCAGTACTTC
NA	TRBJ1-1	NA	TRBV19	CASSIGAAEAFF	TGTGCCAGTAGTATTGGGGCGGCTGAAGCTTTCTTT
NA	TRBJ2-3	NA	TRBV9	CASSVRGKSTDTQYF	TGTGCCAGCAGCGTGAGGGGGAAGAGCACAGATACGCAGTATTTT
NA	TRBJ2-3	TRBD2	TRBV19	CASSMSGGNTQYF	TGTGCCAGTAGTATGTCGGGAGGAAATACGCAGTATTTT